These 21 T cell receptor beta chains came from one sample sequenced in a study of Graves' ophthalmopathy and Graves' hyperthyroidism. The TCR beta CDR3 regions underwent amplification from RNA transcripts. Second-round multiplex PCR came after a first-round RT-PCR that employed HTBI primers. TCRdb reprocessed the multiplex PCR reads via MiXCR and lists one record per CDR3 protein. The sample lists about 620,000 distinct CDR3 sequences; 22% were seen once. Sequenced input: peripheral blood. These receptors came from a woman between 18 and 29 years old with stable Graves' hyperthyroidism. Some clones in this sample may be carry-over from other donors' samples.

This clonotype was detected many times. This chain uses TRBV13 with TRBJ2-5; D is ambiguous. Trimming removed 1 base at V and 5 bases at J, with 17 bases between. The CDR3 has 16 residues. Germline V gives CDR1 PRHDT, CDR2 FYEKMQ (reference sequence). The CDR3 sequence: CASSLARPAHVETQYF. DNA for the CDR3: TGTGCCAGCAGCTTAGCTAGGCCGGCACATGTGGAGACCCAGTACTTC.

Here the CDR3 reads CASTNGEVTEAFF. DNA of the CDR3: TGTGCCAGCACCAACGGGGAGGTCACTGAAGCTTTCTTT. The chain employs TRBV6-1 and TRBJ1-1, with D uncertain. Trimming shortened V by 7 bases and J by 4 bases, and 13 bases separated the two germline ends. The germline gives CDR1 MNHNS, CDR2 SASEGT. CDR3 size: 13 residues.

In its sample, this clonotype was seen many times. The chain has TRBV28 and TRBJ2-5; TRBD2 matches at 7 bases. V lost 7 bases and J lost 1; bases outside the gene matches: 15. The CDR3 length is 17 residues. CDR1 is MDHEN and CDR2 is SYDVKM in the germline V gene. CDR3 nucleotides: TGTGCCAGCACCCCCCATCGGGGACTACCGGCCCAAGAGACCCAGTACTTC. It codes for CASTPHRGLPAQETQYF.

This clonotype showed up many times. The CDR3 coding sequence is TGTGCCTGGACAGCTAATTCACCCCTCCACTTT. It specifies CAWTANSPLHF. The chain uses TRBV30 and TRBJ1-6, with D unresolved. Germline V gives CDR1 GTSNPN, CDR2 SVGIG (reference sequence). The germline V and J ends were trimmed by 4 bases and 6 bases, with 4 bases remaining between them. The CDR3 runs to 11 residues.

This clonotype was observed a few times. The gene calls are TRBV10-3 and TRBJ2-5; 7 nucleotides line up with TRBD2. CDR1 is ENHRY, CDR2 SYGVKD, per germline. This CDR3 is 16 amino acids long. Trimming removed 4 bases from V and 2 bases from J; junction bases left unmatched: 10. CDR3 sequence (DNA): TGTGCCATCAGTGGGTTGCCCGGGACTATTCAAGAGACCCAGTACTTC. It codes for CAISGLPGTIQETQYF.

This clonotype was seen repeatedly, ten times or more. The CDR3, as DNA: TGTGCCAGCAGCTCAAATCAGCGGGGGGGCCTCAACGAGCAGTACTTC. Residues: CASSSNQRGGLNEQYF. V usage is TRBV11-2 and J usage is TRBJ2-7; 10 bases line up with TRBD2. The germline gives CDR1 SGHAT, CDR2 FQNNGV. The CDR3 sequence is 16 residues long. Unmatched junction bases numbered 11, after V lost 4 bases and J lost 5 bases.

Many counts were recorded for this clonotype. The gene calls are TRBV2 and TRBJ2-7; D gene uncertain. CDR1 is SNHLY, CDR2 FYNNEI, per germline. V was pared by 0 bases and J by 0 bases, with 3 bases between. This CDR3 region has 13 residues. CDR3 region: CASSEAFSYEQYF. The CDR3 region has the DNA TGTGCCAGCAGTGAAGCTTTCTCCTACGAGCAGTACTTC.

This clonotype was counted many times. The genes are TRBV15 and TRBJ2-7, with 13 bases fitting TRBD2. Per the germline V gene, CDR1 is LNHNV and CDR2 is YYDKDF (reference sequence). Trimming took 1 base from V and 2 from J; bases not matched to a gene: 2. The CDR3 is 16 amino acids. The CDR3 region is CATSRGTSGGTYEQYF. CDR3 in DNA: TGTGCCACCAGCAGAGGGACTAGCGGGGGAACCTACGAGCAGTACTTC.

This clonotype has just one count. The conserved final phenylalanine or tryptophan is absent from the CDR3, which likely points to a read error. The chain couples TRBV7-3 to TRBJ2-2; D call uncertain. The germline CDR1 and CDR2 sequences are SGHTA and FQGTGA. There are 12 residues in the CDR3. The CDR3: CAGSLFPGELFV. The CDR3 DNA reads TGTGCCGGCAGCTTATTCCCCGGGGAGCTGTTTGTT.

This clonotype showed up many times. The chain is built from TRBV10-3 and TRBJ2-5; D remains unclear. The CDR3 has 12 amino acids. The germline CDR1 and CDR2 sequences are ENHRY and SYGVKD. V was clipped by 10 bases and J by 1 base, with 10 bases between them. DNA for the CDR3: TGTGCCACCCAAGGTGTCCAAGAGACCCAGTACTTC. Translating it yields CATQGVQETQYF.

The rearrangement joins TRBV11-2 to TRBJ2-1; TRBD2 matches at 10 bases. With V trimmed by 1 base and J by 0 bases, 3 bases remained unmatched. This CDR3 has 17 residues. Germline V lookup: CDR1 SGHAT, CDR2 FQNNGV. The DNA of the CDR3 is TGTGCCAGCAGCTTAGGCCCTAGCGGGAGCTCCTACAATGAGCAGTTCTTC. Its protein product is CASSLGPSGSSYNEQFF.

This clonotype was seen at least ten times. The V gene is TRBV7-2, the J gene TRBJ2-7, with unresolved D. Per germline, CDR1 SGHTA and CDR2 FQGNSA. The CDR3 sequence is 16 residues long. Trimming pared 5 bases from V and 3 bases from J, leaving 20 bases between. The CDR3 is CASSREQDATSYEQYF. The DNA for the CDR3 is TGTGCCAGCAGCCGCGAGCAGGACGCTACCAGCTACGAGCAGTACTTC.

This clonotype was seen at least ten times. The chain recombines TRBV6-5 with TRBJ2-4; D is perhaps TRBD1 (5 bases). This CDR3 is built from 15 residues. Germline V gene lookup returns CDR1 MNHEY and CDR2 SVGAGI. The V end lost 0 bases, the J end lost 8 bases, and 14 bases lay between the germline ends. In DNA, the CDR3 is TGTGCCAGCAGTTACTCCGCCAGGGTAGGGGACATTCAGTACTTC. Its translation is CASSYSARVGDIQYF.

This clonotype was seen a handful of times. J is TRBJ2-7 and V is TRBV3-1, with D possibly being TRBD1 (8 bases). The CDR3 extends over 15 amino acids. V was cut by 3 bases and J by 3 bases, with 15 bases left in between. CDR1 and CDR2 (germline): LGHDT, YNNKEL (reference sequence). This CDR3 is CASSHRQGRGYEQYF. The CDR3 bases are TGTGCCAGCAGCCATCGACAGGGGAGGGGCTACGAGCAGTACTTC.

The chain uses TRBV28 and TRBJ1-3; the D gene is possibly TRBD1 (6 bases). V was clipped by 1 base and J by 4 bases, with 23 bases between them. Per the germline V gene, CDR1 is MDHEN and CDR2 is SYDVKM. The CDR3 is 19 amino acids. The DNA of the CDR3 is TGTGCCAGCAGTTTATTCACTTTACGGCACTGGGGGGCCGGAAACACCATATATTTT. Amino acids: CASSLFTLRHWGAGNTIYF.

This clonotype was recorded many times. CDR3 coding DNA: TGTGCCAGCAGCCATACAGGGGCCTACGAGCAGTACTTC. Protein sequence: CASSHTGAYEQYF. The V and J genes are TRBV5-6 and TRBJ2-7; 7 positions agree with TRBD1. The CDR3 extends over 13 amino acids. Germline V gene lookup returns CDR1 SGHDT and CDR2 YYEEEE. V gave up 4 bases and J gave up 2 bases; unmatched junction bases: 3.

This sequence joins TRBV25-1 and TRBJ1-1; D is possibly TRBD1 (5 bases). CDR1 MGHDK and CDR2 SYGVNS come from the germline V gene. The V and J ends lost 2 bases and 7 bases respectively, with 11 bases between them. The CDR3 spans 13 residues. The CDR3 DNA is TGTGCCAGCAGTGAAGGTGGGGCGGTTGAAGCTTTCTTT. Protein product: CASSEGGAVEAFF.

This clonotype was observed a handful of times. One end of the junction does not line up with germline, which may come from a read error. The V gene is TRBV6-5, the J gene TRBJ2-5; D unclear. CDR1 MNHEY and CDR2 SVGAGI come from the germline V gene. The CDR3 totals 14 residues. Written as DNA, the CDR3 is TGTGCCAGCAGTTACTCGAAACACCAGGAGACCCAGTACTTC. As protein: CASSYSKHQETQYF.

This clonotype was counted only a few times. This chain connects TRBV6-1 to TRBJ1-6, with 7 bases matching TRBD1. The J segment lost 7 bases and the V segment lost 9 bases, leaving 6 bases of the junction unmatched. The germline V gene has CDR1 MNHNS and CDR2 SASEGT. This CDR3 spans 13 amino acids. In nucleotides, the CDR3 is TGTGCCAGTGGGACAGTGGAAAATTCACCCCTCCACTTT. This gives the protein CASGTVENSPLHF.

V usage is TRBV7-2 and J usage is TRBJ2-7; 10 bases are a match to TRBD2. The CDR3 totals 15 residues. The ends lost 5 bases at V and 3 bases at J; junction bases unmatched: 7. Germline loops: CDR1 SGHTA, CDR2 FQGNSA. The CDR3 loop reads CASSEDGTSDYEQYF. In DNA, the CDR3 is TGTGCCAGCAGCGAAGACGGGACTAGCGACTACGAGCAGTACTTC.

The CDR3 DNA sequence: TGTGCCACCAGCAGTCTAGGACTTAGATATAATTCACCCCTCCACTTT. Its translation: CATSSLGLRYNSPLHF. The rearrangement joins TRBV15 to TRBJ1-6; D is undetermined. The CDR3 covers 16 residues. The V end lost 3 bases, the J end lost 4 bases, and 13 bases lay between the germline ends. Germline values: CDR1 LNHNV, CDR2 YYDKDF (reference sequence).